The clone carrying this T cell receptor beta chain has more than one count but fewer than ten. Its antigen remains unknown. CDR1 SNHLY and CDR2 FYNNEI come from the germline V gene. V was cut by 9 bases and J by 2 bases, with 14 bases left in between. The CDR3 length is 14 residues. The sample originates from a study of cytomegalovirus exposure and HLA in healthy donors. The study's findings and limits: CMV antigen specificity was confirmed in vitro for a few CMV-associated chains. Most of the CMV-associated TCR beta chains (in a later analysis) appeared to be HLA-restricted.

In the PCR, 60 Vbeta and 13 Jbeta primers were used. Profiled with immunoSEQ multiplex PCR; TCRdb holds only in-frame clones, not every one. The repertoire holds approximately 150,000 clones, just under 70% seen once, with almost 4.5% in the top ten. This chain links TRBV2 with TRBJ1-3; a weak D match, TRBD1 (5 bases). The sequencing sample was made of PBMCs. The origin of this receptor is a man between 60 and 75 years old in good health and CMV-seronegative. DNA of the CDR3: TGTGCCAGTGCACCTCTGACAGCTGGAAACACCATATATTTT. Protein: CASAPLTAGNTIYF. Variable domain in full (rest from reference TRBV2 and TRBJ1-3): EPEVTQTPSHQVTQMGQEVILRCVPISNHLYFYWYRQILGQKVEFLVSFYNNEISEKSEIFDDQFSVERPDGSNFTLKIRSTKLEDSAMYFCASAPLTAGNTIYFGEGSWLTVV.